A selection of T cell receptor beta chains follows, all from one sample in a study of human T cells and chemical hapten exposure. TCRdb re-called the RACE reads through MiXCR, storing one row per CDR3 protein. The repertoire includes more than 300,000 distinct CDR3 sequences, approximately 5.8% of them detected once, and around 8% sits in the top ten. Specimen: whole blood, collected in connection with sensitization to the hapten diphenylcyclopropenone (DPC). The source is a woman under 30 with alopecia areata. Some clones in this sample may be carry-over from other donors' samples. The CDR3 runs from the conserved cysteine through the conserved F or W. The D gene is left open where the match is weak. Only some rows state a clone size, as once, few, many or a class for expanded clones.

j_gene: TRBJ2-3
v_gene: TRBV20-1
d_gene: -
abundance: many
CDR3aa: CSAWQSTDTQYF
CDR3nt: TGCAGTGCTTGGCAGTCCACAGATACGCAGTATTTT

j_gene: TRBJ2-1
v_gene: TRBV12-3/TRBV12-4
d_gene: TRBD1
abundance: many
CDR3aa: CASSPWDSNEQFF
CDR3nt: TGTGCCAGCAGTCCTTGGGACAGCAATGAGCAGTTCTTC

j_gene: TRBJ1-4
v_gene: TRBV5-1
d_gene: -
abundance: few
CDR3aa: CASARSSQKEKLFF
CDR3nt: TGCGCCAGCGCCCGATCTAGCCAAAAGGAAAAACTGTTTTTT

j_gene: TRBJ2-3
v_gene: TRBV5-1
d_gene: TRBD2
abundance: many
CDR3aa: CASSARIGGAYDTQYF
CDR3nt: TGCGCCAGCAGCGCGAGGATCGGGGGGGCATACGATACGCAGTATTTT

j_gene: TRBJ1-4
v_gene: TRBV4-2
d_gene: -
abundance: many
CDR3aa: CASSQDIPSPSPYREKLFF
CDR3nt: TGTGCCAGCAGCCAAGATATTCCCTCCCCCAGTCCGTATCGGGAAAAACTGTTTTTT

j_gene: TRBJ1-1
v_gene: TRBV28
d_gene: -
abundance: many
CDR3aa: CASSFPAWSGRTEAFF
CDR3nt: TGTGCCAGCAGTTTCCCGGCGTGGTCTGGGCGGACTGAAGCTTTCTTT

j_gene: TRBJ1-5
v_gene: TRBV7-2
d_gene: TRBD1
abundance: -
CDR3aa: CASSRDRSHQPQHF
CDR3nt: TGTGCCAGCAGCCGGGACAGGTCTCATCAGCCCCAGCATTTT

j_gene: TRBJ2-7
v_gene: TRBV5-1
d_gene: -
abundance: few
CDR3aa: CASSAGFRGEQYF
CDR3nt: TGCGCCAGCAGTGCAGGCTTTAGGGGCGAGCAGTACTTC

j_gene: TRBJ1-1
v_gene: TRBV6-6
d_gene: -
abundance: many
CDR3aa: CASSYEPEAFF
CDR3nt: TGTGCCAGCAGTTACGAACCTGAAGCTTTCTTT

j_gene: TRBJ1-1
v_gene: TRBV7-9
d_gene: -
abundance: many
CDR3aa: CASSLGTPNTEAFF
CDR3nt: TGTGCCAGCAGCTTAGGAACGCCGAACACTGAAGCTTTCTTT

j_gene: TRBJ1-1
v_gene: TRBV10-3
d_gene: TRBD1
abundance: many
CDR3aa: CAISSRDREYEAFF
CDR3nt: TGTGCCATCAGTTCCCGGGACAGGGAATACGAAGCTTTCTTT

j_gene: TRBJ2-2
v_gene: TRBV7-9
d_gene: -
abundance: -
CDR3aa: CATIPRELFF
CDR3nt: TGTGCCACCATACCCCGGGAGCTGTTTTTT

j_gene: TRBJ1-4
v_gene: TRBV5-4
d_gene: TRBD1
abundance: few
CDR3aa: CASSLYQGARVANEKLFF
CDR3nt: TGTGCCAGCAGCCTGTACCAGGGGGCTAGGGTGGCTAATGAAAAACTGTTTTTT

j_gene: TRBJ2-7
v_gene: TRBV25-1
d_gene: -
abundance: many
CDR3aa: CASSPPASYEQYF
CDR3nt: TGTGCCAGCAGCCCTCCGGCGTCATACGAGCAGTACTTC

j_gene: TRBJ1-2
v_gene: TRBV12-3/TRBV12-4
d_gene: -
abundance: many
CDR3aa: CASSLVQGQVYGYTF
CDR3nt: TGTGCCAGCAGTTTAGTTCAGGGGCAGGTCTATGGCTACACCTTC

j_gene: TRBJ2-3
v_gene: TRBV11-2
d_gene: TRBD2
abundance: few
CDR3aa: CASSLGLAGPRYTDTQYF
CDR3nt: TGTGCCAGCAGCCTGGGACTAGCGGGCCCTCGGTACACAGATACGCAGTATTTT

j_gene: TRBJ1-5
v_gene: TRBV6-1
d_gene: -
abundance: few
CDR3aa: CASSDYNQPQHF
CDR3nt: TGTGCCAGCAGTGATTACAATCAGCCCCAGCATTTT

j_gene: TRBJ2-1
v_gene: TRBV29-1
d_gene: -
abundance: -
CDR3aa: CSVAAGAYNEQFF
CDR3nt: TGCAGCGTTGCGGCAGGGGCGTACAATGAGCAGTTCTTC

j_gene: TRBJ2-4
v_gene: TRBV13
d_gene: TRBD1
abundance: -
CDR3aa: CASSLPTGVTKNIQYF
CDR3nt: TGTGCCAGCAGTCTCCCGACAGGGGTGACCAAAAACATTCAGTACTTC

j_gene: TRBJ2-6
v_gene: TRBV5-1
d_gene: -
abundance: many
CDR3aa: CASSEIAGANVLTF
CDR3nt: TGCGCCAGCAGCGAGATTGCTGGGGCCAACGTCCTGACTTTC

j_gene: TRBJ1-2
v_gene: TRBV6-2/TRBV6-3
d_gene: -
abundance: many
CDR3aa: CATRRTANYGYTF
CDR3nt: TGTGCCACTCGGAGGACGGCCAACTATGGCTACACCTTC

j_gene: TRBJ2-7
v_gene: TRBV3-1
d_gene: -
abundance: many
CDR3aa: CASSQLDSYEQYF
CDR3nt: TGTGCCAGCAGCCAACTCGACAGCTACGAGCAGTACTTC

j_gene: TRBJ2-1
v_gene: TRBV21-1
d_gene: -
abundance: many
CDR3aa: CASEGRGDNEQFF
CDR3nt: TGTGCCAGCGAGGGGCGGGGGGACAATGAGCAGTTCTTC

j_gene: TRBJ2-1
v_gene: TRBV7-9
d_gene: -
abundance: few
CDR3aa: CASTRPKFQTISAGPYNEQFF
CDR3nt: TGTGCCAGCACGCGCCCAAAATTCCAGACTATATCGGCGGGGCCCTACAATGAGCAGTTCTTC

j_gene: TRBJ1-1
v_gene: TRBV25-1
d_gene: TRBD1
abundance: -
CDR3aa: CASSRTGYVEAFF
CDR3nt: TGTGCCAGCAGTAGGACAGGCTACGTCGAAGCTTTCTTT

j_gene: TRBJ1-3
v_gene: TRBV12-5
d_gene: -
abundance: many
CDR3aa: CASGFLGNTGNTIYF
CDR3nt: TGTGCTAGTGGTTTTCTCGGTAATACTGGAAACACCATATATTTT

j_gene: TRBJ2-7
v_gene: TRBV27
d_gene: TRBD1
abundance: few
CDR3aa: CASRGTGSYEQYF
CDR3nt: TGTGCCAGCAGGGGGACAGGGTCCTACGAGCAGTACTTC

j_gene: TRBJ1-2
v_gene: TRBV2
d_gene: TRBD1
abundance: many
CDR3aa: CASSGQGSFYGYTF
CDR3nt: TGTGCCAGCAGTGGACAGGGCAGCTTCTATGGCTACACCTTC

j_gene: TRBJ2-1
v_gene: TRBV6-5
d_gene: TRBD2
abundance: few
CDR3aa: CASSFSGGAANEQFF
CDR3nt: TGTGCCAGCAGTTTCAGCGGGGGGGCCGCGAATGAGCAGTTCTTC

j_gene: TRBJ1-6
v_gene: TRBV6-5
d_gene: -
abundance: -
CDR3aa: CASSYSFTTGNNSPLHF
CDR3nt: TGTGCCAGCAGTTACTCGTTTACCACAGGGAATAATTCACCCCTCCACTTT

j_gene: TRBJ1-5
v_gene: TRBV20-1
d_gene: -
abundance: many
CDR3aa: CSARGYGVLEPQHF
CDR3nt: TGCAGTGCTAGAGGATATGGGGTTCTAGAGCCCCAGCATTTT

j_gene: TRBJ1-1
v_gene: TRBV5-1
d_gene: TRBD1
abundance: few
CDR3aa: CASRVGQGAEAFF
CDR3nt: TGCGCCAGCCGGGTAGGACAGGGGGCTGAAGCTTTCTTT

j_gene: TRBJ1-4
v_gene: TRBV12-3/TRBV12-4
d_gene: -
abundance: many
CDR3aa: CASSLTRGEKLFF
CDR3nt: TGTGCCAGCAGCCTCACCAGGGGTGAAAAACTGTTTTTT

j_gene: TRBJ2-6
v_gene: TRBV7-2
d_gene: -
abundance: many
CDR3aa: CASSLRTSTYSRSGANVLTF
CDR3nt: TGTGCCAGCAGCTTAAGGACGTCAACCTATTCCAGATCTGGGGCCAACGTCCTGACTTTC

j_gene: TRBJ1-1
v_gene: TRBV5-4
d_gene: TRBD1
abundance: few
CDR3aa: CASSSPGQGDSEAFF
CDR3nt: TGTGCCAGCAGCTCCCCGGGACAGGGGGATTCCGAAGCTTTCTTT

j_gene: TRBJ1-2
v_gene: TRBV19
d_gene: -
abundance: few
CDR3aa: CASTRGVDYGYTF
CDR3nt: TGTGCCAGTACCCGAGGGGTGGACTATGGCTACACCTTC

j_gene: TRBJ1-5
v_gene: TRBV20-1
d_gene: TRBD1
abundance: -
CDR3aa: CSARPGTVSNQPQHF
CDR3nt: TGCAGTGCGAGACCCGGGACAGTTAGCAATCAGCCCCAGCATTTT

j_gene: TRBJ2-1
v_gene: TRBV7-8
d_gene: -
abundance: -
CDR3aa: CASSREGGSYNEQFF
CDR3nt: TGTGCCAGCAGTCGAGAGGGGGGATCCTACAATGAGCAGTTCTTC

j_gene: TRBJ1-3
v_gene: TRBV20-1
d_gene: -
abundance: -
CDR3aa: CSAMGFFSGNTIYF
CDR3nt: TGCAGTGCTATGGGGTTCTTCTCTGGAAACACCATATATTTT

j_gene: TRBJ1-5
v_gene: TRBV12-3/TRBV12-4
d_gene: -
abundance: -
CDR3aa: CASSPGLPSASQHF
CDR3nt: TGTGCCAGCAGTCCGGGACTGCCGTCTGCGTCCCAGCATTTT

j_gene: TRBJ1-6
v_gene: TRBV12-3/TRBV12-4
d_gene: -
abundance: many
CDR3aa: CASREQGDSPLHF
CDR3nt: TGTGCCAGCAGGGAACAGGGAGATTCACCCCTCCACTTT

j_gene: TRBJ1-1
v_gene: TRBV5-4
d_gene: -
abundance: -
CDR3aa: CASSLEGSRADTEAFF
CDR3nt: TGTGCCAGCAGCTTGGAAGGAAGTAGGGCCGACACTGAAGCTTTCTTT

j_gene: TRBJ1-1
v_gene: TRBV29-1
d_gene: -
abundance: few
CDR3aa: CSVGGGTVPEAFF
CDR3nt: TGCAGCGTGGGAGGCGGCACAGTCCCTGAAGCTTTCTTT

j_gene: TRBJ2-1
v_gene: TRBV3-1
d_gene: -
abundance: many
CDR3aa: CASSHVIEGVQFF
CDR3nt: TGTGCCAGCAGCCATGTTATCGAAGGGGTCCAGTTCTTC

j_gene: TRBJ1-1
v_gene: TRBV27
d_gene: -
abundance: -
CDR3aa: CASLDGGNTEAFF
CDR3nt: TGTGCCAGCCTAGACGGAGGGAACACTGAAGCTTTCTTT

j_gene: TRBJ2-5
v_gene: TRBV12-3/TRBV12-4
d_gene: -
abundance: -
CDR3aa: CASSLPYRDQETQYF
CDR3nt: TGTGCCAGCAGTTTACCGTACAGGGACCAAGAGACCCAGTACTTC

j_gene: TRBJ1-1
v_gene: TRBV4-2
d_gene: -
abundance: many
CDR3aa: CASMGAQAFF
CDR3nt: TGTGCCAGCATGGGGGCGCAAGCTTTCTTT

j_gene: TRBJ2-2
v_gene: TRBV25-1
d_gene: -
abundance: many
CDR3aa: CASSAPGKAGELFF
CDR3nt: TGTGCCAGCAGTGCCCCGGGAAAAGCCGGGGAGCTGTTTTTT

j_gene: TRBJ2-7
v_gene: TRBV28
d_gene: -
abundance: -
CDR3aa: CASSPRLVTYEQYF
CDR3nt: TGTGCCAGCAGTCCGAGACTGGTTACCTACGAGCAGTACTTC

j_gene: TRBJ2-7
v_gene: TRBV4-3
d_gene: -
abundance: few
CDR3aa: CASSQDGGVGYEQYF
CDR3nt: TGCGCCAGCAGCCAAGATGGGGGAGTGGGCTACGAGCAGTACTTC

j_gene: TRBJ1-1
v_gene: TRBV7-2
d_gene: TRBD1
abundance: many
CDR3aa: CASSLGTGARTEAFF
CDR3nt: TGTGCCAGCAGCTTAGGTACAGGGGCCAGGACTGAAGCTTTCTTT

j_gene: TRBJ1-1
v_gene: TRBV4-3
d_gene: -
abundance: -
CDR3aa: CASSHTTANTEAFF
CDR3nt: TGCGCCAGCAGCCACACGACAGCGAACACTGAAGCTTTCTTT

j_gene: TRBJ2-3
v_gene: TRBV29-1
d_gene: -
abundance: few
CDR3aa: CSVKTSTDTQYF
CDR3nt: TGCAGCGTCAAGACTAGCACAGATACGCAGTATTTT

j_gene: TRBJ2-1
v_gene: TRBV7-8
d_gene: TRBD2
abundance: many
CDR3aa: CASSSDVVGGYNEQFF
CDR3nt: TGTGCCAGCAGTTCAGACGTGGTGGGGGGGTACAATGAGCAGTTCTTC

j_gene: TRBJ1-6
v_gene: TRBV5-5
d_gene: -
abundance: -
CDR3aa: CASSSDTYNSPLHF
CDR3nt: TGTGCCAGCAGCTCGGACACTTATAATTCACCCCTCCACTTT